This T cell receptor beta chain derives from a study of blood T cell repertoires in COVID-19. The wider study: Sites in the United States, Italy and Spain provided acute and convalescent COVID-19 samples.

V trimming: 4 bases; J trimming: 1 base; junction bases outside the gene matches: 6. CDR1 is SGHAT, CDR2 FQDESV, per germline (reference sequence). This CDR3 contains 16 residues. Profiled with immunoSEQ multiplex PCR; TCRdb holds only in-frame clones, not every one. This sample has 200,000 to 300,000 clones, with about 82% found just once. The sample taken for sequencing was peripheral blood. This clonotype originated in a woman aged 80 or over with COVID-19, enrolled during active disease. The rearrangement uses TRBV11-1 and TRBJ2-3; 9 bases are a match to TRBD2. The CDR3 here is CASSSSGVFGTDTQYF. For the CDR3, the DNA is TGTGCCAGCAGCTCTAGCGGGGTGTTTGGCACAGATACGCAGTATTTT. The whole variable domain, remainder taken from reference TRBV11-1 and TRBJ2-3, is EAEVAQSPRYKITEKSQAVAFWCDPISGHATLYWYRQILGQGPELLVQFQDESVVDDSQLPKDRFSAERLKGVDSTLKIQPAELGDSAMYLCASSSSGVFGTDTQYFGPGTRLTVL.